Below, 26 T cell receptor beta chains from the same sample are listed, as sequenced in a study of graft-versus-host responses after intestinal transplantation. Clones were sequenced by immunoSEQ multiplex PCR, and TCRdb holds only the in-frame ones, with some missing. The repertoire holds roughly 29,000 clones, with nearly 90% as singletons. This sample comprised PBMCs, obtained about 430 days after intestinal transplantation. The receptor source for this set is a human patient who received an intestinal transplant, so some T cells may come from the graft donor.

V and J are TRBV18 and TRBJ1-1; D uncertain. CDR3 length equals 13 residues. The germline V and J ends were trimmed by 2 bases and 11 bases, with 15 bases remaining between them. Per the germline V gene, CDR1 is KGHSH and CDR2 is LQKENI. CDR3 coding DNA: TGTGCCAGCTCACCAACCGGGCCGGAAGAGGCTTTCTTT. This codes for CASSPTGPEEAFF.

The chain employs TRBV5-1 and TRBJ2-7; D ambiguous. Trimming cost V 4 bases and J 3 bases, with 11 bases left between them. The CDR3 has 13 residues. Germline CDR1 SGHRS, CDR2 YFSETQ. In nucleotides, the CDR3 is TGCGCCAGCAGCGATATAGCCGACTACGAGCAGTACTTC. It codes for CASSDIADYEQYF.

J is TRBJ1-1 and V is TRBV5-8; possibly TRBD1 for D (5 bases). The CDR3 spans 14 residues. Germline lookup yields CDR1 SGHTS and CDR2 YDEGEE. V gave up 6 bases and J gave up 5 bases, with 17 bases separating them. The CDR3 coding sequence is TGTGCCAGCAACCAACGGTCCAGGGTAACTGAAGCTTTCTTT. Its protein product is CASNQRSRVTEAFF.

This chain connects TRBV5-4 to TRBJ2-3, with a weak D call TRBD2 (5 bases). Trimming pared 4 bases from V and 2 bases from J, leaving 5 bases between. Germline CDR1 and CDR2: SGHNT and YYREEE (reference sequence). This CDR3 has 12 residues. This chain's CDR3 is CASSLATDTQYF. CDR3 DNA sequence: TGTGCCAGCAGCCTAGCCACAGATACGCAGTATTTT.

V gene TRBV5-1 combines with J gene TRBJ2-1, with D hard to call. Germline-derived CDR1 and CDR2 are SGHRS and YFSETQ. V gave up 2 bases and J gave up 6 bases, with 9 bases separating them. The CDR3 sequence is 13 residues long. CDR3 protein: CASSFRPSNEQFF. In DNA, the CDR3 is TGCGCCAGCAGCTTTAGGCCCTCCAATGAGCAGTTCTTC.

V usage is TRBV25-1 and J usage is TRBJ1-1, with a tentative D call TRBD1 (5 bases). The CDR3 length is 13 residues. CDR1 is MGHDK, CDR2 SYGVNS, per germline. The germline V and J ends were trimmed by 6 bases and 1 base, with 9 bases remaining between them. The CDR3 is CASRQGENTEAFF. Here the CDR3 DNA reads TGTGCCAGCAGGCAAGGGGAGAACACTGAAGCTTTCTTT. Full variable domain (rest looked up from reference TRBV25-1 and TRBJ1-1): EADIYQTPRYLVIGTGKKITLECSQTMGHDKMYWYQQDPGMELHLIHYSYGVNSTEKGDLSSESTVSRIRTEHFPLTLESARPSHTSQYLCASRQGENTEAFFGQGTRLTVV.

This chain links TRBV11-2 with TRBJ2-6; D is uncertain. The CDR3 has 11 amino acids. Trimming removed 3 bases from V and 11 bases from J, with 5 bases in between. Germline CDR1 SGHAT, CDR2 FQNNGV. CDR3 loop: CASSFIDVLTF. For the CDR3, the DNA is TGTGCCAGCAGCTTTATCGACGTCCTGACTTTC.

The J gene is TRBJ2-5, the V gene TRBV9; TRBD1 might be the D (5 bases). V gave up 1 base and J gave up 3 bases, with 10 bases separating them. In germline, CDR1 is SGDLS, CDR2 YYNGEE. This CDR3 is built from 14 residues. CDR3 sequence: CASSVCKGKETQYF. DNA of the CDR3: TGTGCCAGCAGCGTATGTAAGGGGAAAGAGACCCAGTACTTC.

This clone was recorded once. The CDR3 sequence is CASSAPSGGGSPLHF. The CDR3 DNA sequence: TGTGCCAGCAGTGCGCCCTCAGGGGGAGGGTCACCCCTCCACTTT. The rearrangement links TRBV6-1 to TRBJ1-6; 7 bases are a match to TRBD1. This CDR3 has 15 residues. The germline CDR1 and CDR2 sequences are MNHNS and SASEGT. The V and J ends lost 4 bases and 10 bases, in that order; junction bases with no gene match: 10.

The chain carries TRBV7-8 and TRBJ2-2, with 7 bases fitting TRBD2. CDR3 length: 15 residues. Losses at the gene ends were 2 bases for V and 6 bases for J; bases not matched to a gene: 6. Germline CDR1 reads SGHVS; CDR2 reads FQNEAQ. CDR3 nucleotides: TGTGCCAGCAGCTTAATTTCGGGGGGAGCCGGGGAGCTGTTTTTT. This encodes CASSLISGGAGELFF.

This clone appeared once. The chain couples TRBV10-2 to TRBJ2-7, with TRBD2 matching over 9 bases. Losses at the gene ends were 3 bases for V and 6 bases for J; bases not matched to a gene: 6. This CDR3 is built from 14 residues. Germline CDR1 reads WSHSY; CDR2 reads SAAADI. CDR3 DNA sequence: TGCGCCAGCAGTGACCTAGCGGGACGTGGCGAGCAGTACTTC. Protein product: CASSDLAGRGEQYF.

J is TRBJ1-2 and V is TRBV7-9; D unresolved. The CDR3 consists of 17 residues. From germline, CDR1 is SEHNR and CDR2 FQNEAQ (reference sequence). Between the trimmed V and J ends, which lost 8 bases and 2 bases, there was a span of 24 bases. CDR3 residues: CASVPAPADFGNYGYTF. CDR3 sequence (DNA): TGTGCCAGCGTTCCCGCCCCTGCGGATTTTGGGAACTATGGCTACACCTTC.

V and J are TRBV11-2 and TRBJ1-4; D uncertain. CDR3 length: 14 amino acids. V was trimmed by 0 bases and J by 8 bases, leaving 10 bases between them. Germline V CDR1 and CDR2: SGHAT, FQNNGV. CDR3 residues: CASSLDSEGEKLFF. The CDR3, as DNA: TGTGCCAGCAGCTTAGACTCGGAGGGCGAAAAACTGTTTTTT. The full variable domain, completed using reference TRBV11-2 and TRBJ1-4, is EAGVAQSPRYKIIEKRQSVAFWCNPISGHATLYWYQQILGQGPKLLIQFQNNGVVDDSQLPKDRFSAERLKGVDSTLKIQPAKLEDSAVYLCASSLDSEGEKLFFGSGTQLSVL.

Only one count was recorded for this clone. This chain connects TRBV6-6 to TRBJ1-1; TRBD1 is a possible D gene (6 bases). The V and J ends lost 6 bases and 5 bases respectively, with 13 bases between them. The CDR3 is made up of 13 amino acids. Per germline, CDR1 MNHNY and CDR2 SVGAGI (reference sequence). CDR3 residues: CASRLTGRTEAFF. The CDR3 coding sequence is TGTGCCAGCAGACTCACAGGGAGGACTGAAGCTTTCTTT.

V usage is TRBV7-3 and J usage is TRBJ2-5; no definite D call. Trimming shortened V by 5 bases and J by 7 bases, and 11 bases separated the two germline ends. Germline V CDR1 and CDR2: SGHTA, FQGTGA. The CDR3 covers 12 residues. The CDR3, as DNA: TGTGCCAGCAGCCCGGCCGGCGGGACCCAGTACTTC. Its translation is CASSPAGGTQYF. Drawing the rest from reference TRBV7-3 and TRBJ2-5, the complete variable domain is GAGVSQTPSNKVTEKGKYVELRCDPISGHTALYWYRQSLGQGPEFLIYFQGTGAADDSGLPNDRFFAVRPEGSVSTLKIQRTERGDSAVYLCASSPAGGTQYFGPGTRLLVL.

This clone occurred once. V is TRBV4-3 and J is TRBJ2-2; D not resolved. Germline CDR1 reads LGHNA; CDR2 reads YSLEER. The CDR3 sequence is 13 residues long. Deletions cut 4 bases from V and 6 bases from J, with 9 bases between. Written as DNA, the CDR3 is TGCGCCAGCAGCCCCGGAAGGGCCGGGGAGCTGTTTTTT. It codes for CASSPGRAGELFF.

This chain uses TRBV6-1 with TRBJ2-7, with 7 bases that match TRBD2. The germline CDR1 and CDR2 sequences are MNHNS and SASEGT. Trimming took 0 bases from V and 2 from J; bases not matched to a gene: 7. This CDR3 has 16 amino acids. The CDR3 region is CASSEAQVGGAYEQYF. Written as DNA, the CDR3 is TGTGCCAGCAGTGAAGCGCAAGTGGGAGGGGCCTACGAGCAGTACTTC.

The rearrangement joins TRBV7-4 to TRBJ1-3; D call uncertain. Germline CDR1 and CDR2: SGHVT and SQSDAQ. This CDR3 spans 14 amino acids. V dropped 10 bases and J dropped 0 bases, with 13 bases sitting between them. This CDR3 reads CATSYLISGNTIYF. The DNA for the CDR3 is TGTGCCACCTCCTATCTAATCTCTGGAAACACCATATATTTT.

This clone was recorded a few times. The rearrangement uses TRBV5-5 and TRBJ1-5; 9 bases match TRBD1. V trimming: 4 bases; J trimming: 3 bases; junction bases outside the gene matches: 5. This CDR3 has 15 amino acids. Looked up from germline, CDR1 is SGHKS and CDR2 is YYEKEE (reference sequence). CDR3 residues: CASSPTGGNNQPQHF. CDR3 DNA: TGTGCCAGCAGCCCTACAGGGGGCAACAATCAGCCCCAGCATTTT. The variable domain in full, completed from reference TRBV5-5 and TRBJ1-5, reads DAGVTQSPTHLIKTRGQQVTLRCSPISGHKSVSWYQQVLGQGPQFIFQYYEKEERGRGNFPDRFSARQFPNYSSELNVNALLLGDSALYLCASSPTGGNNQPQHFGDGTRLSIL.

This clone ranks as medium-sized. The chain employs TRBV27 and TRBJ2-1; D gene uncertain. Per germline, CDR1 MNHEY and CDR2 SMNVEV (reference sequence). The CDR3 runs 14 residues. Trimming stripped 5 bases from V and 3 bases from J, with 11 bases between. The CDR3 bases are TGTGCCAGCAGTCTACAACCACTCTACAATGAGCAGTTCTTC. Encoded protein: CASSLQPLYNEQFF.

The chain recombines TRBV6-6 with TRBJ2-7; the match to TRBD1 covers 8 bases. The trim removed 6 bases at V and 3 bases at J, leaving 10 bases unmatched. CDR3 length equals 15 residues. The germline V gene encodes CDR1 MNHNY and CDR2 SVGAGI (reference sequence). Here the CDR3 reads CASRGGQENFYEQYF. The DNA for the CDR3 is TGTGCCAGCAGGGGGGGACAGGAGAATTTCTACGAGCAGTACTTC.

V and J are TRBV28 and TRBJ2-2; 9 bases match TRBD2. V was clipped by 1 base and J by 0 bases; unmatched bases: 3. This CDR3 spans 17 amino acids. Germline CDR1 and CDR2: MDHEN and SYDVKM. In DNA form, the CDR3 reads TGTGCCAGCAGTTTATTAGGGACTAGCTCGAACACCGGGGAGCTGTTTTTT. This sequence encodes CASSLLGTSSNTGELFF.

This clone was counted between two and nine times. The chain joins TRBV5-1 to TRBJ2-1; 7 bases are shared with TRBD1. Per germline, CDR1 SGHRS and CDR2 YFSETQ. V shed 6 bases and J 1 base; nucleotides not matched to a gene: 10. The CDR3 contains 16 residues. The CDR3 reads CASNPTGTASYNEQFF. The CDR3, as DNA: TGCGCCAGCAACCCAACCGGGACAGCTTCCTACAATGAGCAGTTCTTC.

The rearrangement uses TRBV29-1 and TRBJ2-1; the match to TRBD2 covers 13 bases. CDR3 length: 17 residues. The V and J ends lost 6 bases and 4 bases, in that order; junction bases with no gene match: 12. Germline values: CDR1 SQVTM, CDR2 ANQGSEA. CDR3 bases: TGCAGCGTCCTAGGACTAGCGGGAGTCTCGGATTACAATGAGCAGTTCTTC. This translates into CSVLGLAGVSDYNEQFF.

The gene calls are TRBV7-2 and TRBJ2-2, with 7 bases fitting TRBD2. Germline CDR1 SGHTA, CDR2 FQGNSA. The ends lost 5 bases at V and 7 bases at J; junction bases unmatched: 10. This CDR3 is 15 amino acids long. The CDR3 here is CASSPRDYLSGELFF. CDR3 nucleotides: TGTGCCAGCAGCCCTCGGGACTACCTGAGCGGGGAGCTGTTTTTT.

This sequence joins TRBV6-4 and TRBJ1-5; D call uncertain. CDR1 MRHNA and CDR2 SNTAGT come from the germline V gene. This CDR3 has 13 residues. Trimming shortened V by 5 bases and J by 7 bases, and 12 bases separated the two germline ends. CDR3 nucleotide sequence: TGTGCCAGCAGTAGTCAGACCGGGCAGCCCCAGCATTTT. It is translated as CASSSQTGQPQHF.